Below, 25 T cell receptor beta chains from the same sample are listed, as sequenced in a study of regulatory T cells in long-lasting Graves disease. Both iRepertoire HTBI primers and Arm-PCR of CDR3 regions were used to build the TCR beta libraries. A single record per CDR3 protein comes from TCRdb applying MiXCR to the multiplex PCR reads. Here the sample spans 390,000 or so distinct CDR3 sequences, approximately 23% being singletons. Indicated time point: persistent/refractory GD, antithyroid drugs over 5 years with positive TRAb. Construction of the TCR library relied on RNA isolated from PBMCs. The material was peripheral blood mononuclear cells (PBMCs), obtained when the disease was refractory, from a patient treated with antithyroid drugs. Receptor source: a woman aged 35 to 49 with Graves disease.

This clonotype was seen repeatedly, ten times or more. The chain recombines TRBV28 with TRBJ1-2, with 8 nucleotides matching TRBD1. CDR3 length equals 15 residues. CDR1 is MDHEN and CDR2 is SYDVKM in the germline V gene. The junction had 9 bases not matched to a gene; V was cut back by 7 bases and J by 2 bases. The CDR3 loop is CASTPTGANNYGYTF. In DNA, the CDR3 is TGTGCCAGCACCCCGACAGGGGCGAACAACTATGGCTACACCTTC.

This clonotype was counted at least ten times. The chain uses TRBV28 and TRBJ1-4; D remains unclear. Germline V gene data show CDR1 as MDHEN and CDR2 as SYDVKM. The CDR3 length is 16 residues. Trimming left V 5 bases short and J 0 bases short, with 13 bases between. CDR3 coding DNA: TGTGCCAGCAGTGAACGGACGGACCCAACTAATGAAAAACTGTTTTTT. It yields the protein CASSERTDPTNEKLFF.

The chain joins TRBV6-5 to TRBJ1-2; 9 bases fit TRBD1. Germline CDR1 and CDR2: MNHEY and SVGAGI. V was clipped by 0 bases and J by 7 bases; unmatched bases: 9. The CDR3 runs 16 residues. The chain's CDR3 is CASSYSGGGQGAGYTF. In DNA form, the CDR3 reads TGTGCCAGCAGTTACTCGGGGGGGGGACAGGGTGCTGGCTACACCTTC.

The chain is built from TRBV18 and TRBJ1-5, with unresolved D. V was pared by 3 bases and J by 5 bases, with 8 bases between. The CDR3 is 13 amino acids. Germline V gives CDR1 KGHSH, CDR2 LQKENI. The CDR3 DNA sequence: TGTGCCAGCTCACCGACCGCGGATCAGCCCCAGCATTTT. It encodes CASSPTADQPQHF.

This clonotype was observed a single time. V usage is TRBV3-1 and J usage is TRBJ2-7; 12 positions agree with TRBD2. Trimming took 0 bases from V and 6 from J; bases not matched to a gene: 9. The V gene's germline CDR1 is LGHDT and CDR2 YNNKEL (reference sequence). The CDR3 runs 17 residues. The CDR3 sequence: CASSQDVTSGSRGEQYF. CDR3 nucleotides: TGTGCCAGCAGCCAAGACGTGACTAGCGGGAGTCGAGGCGAGCAGTACTTC.

This clonotype was picked up one time. The V gene is TRBV5-1, the J gene TRBJ2-3; D gene uncertain. Germline CDR1 and CDR2: SGHRS and YFSETQ. This CDR3 has 12 residues. The V end was cut by 4 bases, the J end by 4 bases, with 7 bases between. The chain's CDR3 is CASSGDADTQYF. CDR3 DNA sequence: TGCGCCAGCAGCGGGGATGCAGATACGCAGTATTTT.

The V gene is TRBV15, the J gene TRBJ2-7; tentatively, D is TRBD1 or TRBD2 (5 bases each). This CDR3 is built from 15 residues. Germline V gene sequence: CDR1 LNHNV, CDR2 YYDKDF (reference sequence). The germline V and J ends were trimmed by 1 base and 2 bases, with 12 bases remaining between them. CDR3 nucleotides: TGTGCCACCAGCAGAGGAGGGACGGCCACCTACGAGCAGTACTTC. Residues: CATSRGGTATYEQYF.

This clonotype occurred many times. V is TRBV2 and J is TRBJ1-5, with no clear D. The V end lost 4 bases, the J end lost 6 bases, and 10 bases lay between the germline ends. CDR3 length: 13 residues. Germline V lookup: CDR1 SNHLY, CDR2 FYNNEI. The CDR3 DNA sequence: TGTGCCAGCAGTGCCTTAGGGAGTCAGCCCCAGCATTTT. The encoded protein is CASSALGSQPQHF.

This clonotype has just a few counts. V and J are TRBV29-1 and TRBJ2-7; a weak D match, TRBD2 (6 bases). The V gene's germline CDR1 is SQVTM and CDR2 ANQGSEA. The CDR3 has 16 residues. Trimming stripped 2 bases from V and 0 bases from J, with 17 bases between. The CDR3 sequence is CSVEFGKATSSYEQYF. In DNA, the CDR3 is TGCAGCGTTGAATTCGGGAAGGCGACTAGCTCCTACGAGCAGTACTTC.

This clonotype was recorded at least ten times. V usage is TRBV29-1 and J usage is TRBJ1-4; a possible D gene is TRBD1 (5 bases). CDR3 length: 12 residues. V was trimmed by 4 bases and J by 6 bases, leaving 9 bases between them. The germline V gene encodes CDR1 SQVTM and CDR2 ANQGSEA. CDR3 sequence reads: CSVAGLHEKLFF. DNA of the CDR3: TGCAGCGTTGCAGGGTTGCATGAAAAACTGTTTTTT.

V gene TRBV10-3 combines with J gene TRBJ2-1; TRBD2 aligns across 8 bases. The CDR3 sequence is 13 residues long. The V segment lost 9 bases and the J segment 7 bases; nucleotides outside the gene matches: 8. The germline V gene encodes CDR1 ENHRY and CDR2 SYGVKD. The CDR3 DNA reads TGTGCCATTGCGGGACTAGTCGGTAATGAGCAGTTCTTC. Its translation: CAIAGLVGNEQFF.

As to this clonotype: A read error may explain this, as a much larger clone is one base away. The chain has TRBV7-3 and TRBJ2-4, with D maybe TRBD2 (6 bases). Deletions cut 8 bases from V and 2 bases from J, with 16 bases between. Germline CDR1 and CDR2: SGHTA and FQGTGA. The CDR3 is made up of 15 amino acids. DNA for the CDR3: TGTGCCAGCTTCGGGAGAGAGGCCTCCAAAAACATTCAGTACTTC. Translating it yields CASFGREASKNIQYF.

The chain is built from TRBV20-1 and TRBJ2-1; possibly TRBD1 or TRBD2 for D (5 bases each). Trimming took off 5 bases at V and 4 bases at J, with 15 bases between the two ends. CDR3 length: 14 residues. Germline CDR1 reads DFQATT; CDR2 reads SNEGSKA (reference sequence). Here the CDR3 reads CSAPPGRIYNEQFF. The CDR3 DNA reads TGCAGTGCTCCACCGGGACGGATATACAATGAGCAGTTCTTC.

This clonotype occurred a few times. The rearrangement links TRBV14 to TRBJ2-7, with D possibly matching TRBD2 (5 bases). The CDR3 contains 16 residues. Trimming pared 4 bases from V and 2 bases from J, leaving 18 bases between. Germline loops: CDR1 SGHDN, CDR2 FVKESK. The CDR3 region is CASSPAPFEGPYEQYF. The CDR3 DNA follows: TGTGCCAGCAGCCCGGCCCCTTTTGAGGGCCCCTACGAGCAGTACTTC.

This clonotype was detected ten times or more. This rearrangement joins TRBV12-3 or TRBV12-4 to TRBJ1-5; D remains ambiguous. The CDR3 runs 14 residues. V lost 4 bases and J lost 0, with 7 bases in between. The DNA for the CDR3 is TGTGCCAGCAGTTGGGCCAATAGCAATCAGCCCCAGCATTTT. Amino acid sequence: CASSWANSNQPQHF.

The gene calls are TRBV20-1 and TRBJ2-7; TRBD1 matches 8 bases. V was clipped by 5 bases and J by 3 bases; unmatched bases: 9. This CDR3 spans 14 amino acids. Germline assignment: CDR1 DFQATT and CDR2 SNEGSKA (reference sequence). The CDR3 is CSARQGAKGYEQYF. CDR3 bases: TGCAGTGCTCGTCAGGGGGCGAAAGGCTACGAGCAGTACTTC.

The DNA for the CDR3 is TGCAGCGTCGGACAGGGAGCGTTCTATGGCTACACCTTC. It translates to CSVGQGAFYGYTF. The chain uses TRBV29-1 and TRBJ1-2; the match to TRBD1 covers 8 bases. Germline trimming cut 6 bases from V and 4 bases from J; bases unmatched to any gene: 7. Germline V gene lookup returns CDR1 SQVTM and CDR2 ANQGSEA. This CDR3 has 13 amino acids.

As for this clonotype: This may stem from a read error, because a much larger clone lies one nucleotide away. This sequence joins TRBV28 and TRBJ1-5; D not resolved. V was pared by 5 bases and J by 14 bases, with 19 bases between. There are 13 residues in the CDR3. Looked up from germline, CDR1 is MDHEN and CDR2 is SYDVKM. This CDR3 reads CASSLHGPRREHF. CDR3 coding DNA: TGTGCCAGCAGTCTTCATGGGCCACGGCGGGAGCATTTT.

This clonotype came up a few times. This rearrangement joins TRBV7-3 to TRBJ1-6; no clear D gene. Germline V gene lookup returns CDR1 SGHTA and CDR2 FQGTGA. This CDR3 has 18 residues. V lost 0 bases, J lost 0 bases, and 12 bases lay in between. The CDR3 spells CASSLTSPGSSYNSPLHF. CDR3 DNA sequence: TGTGCCAGCAGCTTAACAAGTCCTGGGAGCTCCTATAATTCACCCCTCCACTTT.

This clonotype has at least ten counts. The chain has TRBV14 and TRBJ2-6, with D maybe TRBD1 (6 bases). The CDR3 is 16 amino acids. Trimming cost V 4 bases and J 0 bases, with 10 bases left between them. Germline V CDR1 and CDR2: SGHDN, FVKESK. The CDR3 DNA follows: TGTGCCAGCAGCCGAACAGGGTTCTCTGGGGCCAACGTCCTGACTTTC. As protein: CASSRTGFSGANVLTF.

This clonotype has a handful of counts. The CDR3 here is CASSERRERSSEQFF. The CDR3, as DNA: TGTGCCAGCAGTGAACGGCGGGAGCGATCGAGTGAGCAGTTCTTC. V usage is TRBV2 and J usage is TRBJ2-1; 7 bases fit TRBD2. The CDR3 is 15 amino acids. With V trimmed by 2 bases and J by 9 bases, 10 bases remained unmatched. The germline V gene encodes CDR1 SNHLY and CDR2 FYNNEI.

For this clonotype: Being one base from a much bigger clone, this may be a read error. The chain uses TRBV20-1 and TRBJ1-5, with D uncertain. There are 14 residues in the CDR3. The V gene's germline CDR1 is DFQATT and CDR2 SNEGSKA (reference sequence). The CDR3 DNA reads TGCGGTGCTAGAGATGTGGGGTTCAATCAGCCCCAGCATTTT. It encodes CGARDVGFNQPQHF.

This clonotype was recorded at least ten times. The V call is TRBV29-1, the J call TRBJ1-2, with D possibly TRBD1 on 5 matching bases. The CDR3 is made up of 13 amino acids. V was pared by 6 bases and J by 0 bases, with 11 bases between. The V gene's germline CDR1 is SQVTM and CDR2 ANQGSEA. CDR3 bases: TGCAGCGTATCGGGACCGTCTAACTATGGCTACACCTTC. Protein product: CSVSGPSNYGYTF.

This clonotype was counted only a few times. This may stem from a read error, because a much larger clone lies one nucleotide away. The V call is TRBV9, the J call TRBJ2-5; possible D gene TRBD2, 6 bases. Trimming removed 5 bases at V and 0 bases at J, with 8 bases between. In germline, CDR1 is SGDLS, CDR2 YYNGEE. CDR3 length equals 13 residues. The CDR3 DNA reads TGTGCCAGCAGTTGGGGGGACCAAGAGACCCAGTACTTC. Translating it yields CASSWGDQETQYF.

This clonotype was counted ten times or more. The chain recombines TRBV12-3 or TRBV12-4 with TRBJ1-1; D uncertain. The CDR3 runs to 11 residues. V gave up 1 base and J gave up 7 bases, with 4 bases separating them. The CDR3 DNA reads TGTGCCAGCAGTTTAGGGCGTGAAGCTTTCTTT. Amino acid sequence: CASSLGREAFF.